Listed here are 32 T cell receptor beta chains from one sample, sequenced in a study of CD8 T cells in Susac syndrome (dated by TCRdb to the late 2010s). Library prep was done by the immunoSEQ multiplex PCR assay. RNA was extracted using the RNeasy kit, and about 0.45 to 1 ug of the RNA was reverse transcribed with random hexamers. The public reads were reprocessed in TCRdb via fastp at Q25 and MiXCR, keeping in-frame beta chains. Each entry is one CDR3 protein sequence, shown with its most common DNA and genes. This sample holds about 300,000 distinct CDR3 sequences; around 92% were observed only once. More than 0.06% of the sample is taken by the ten largest. The sequencing input was CD4+ T cells from PBMCs. All receptors come from a human donor with multiple sclerosis.

This chain uses TRBV14 with TRBJ2-3; TRBD2 matches 8 bases. Trimming removed 4 bases from V and 4 bases from J; junction bases left unmatched: 13. Looked up from germline, CDR1 is SGHDN and CDR2 is FVKESK. CDR3 length equals 17 residues. The CDR3 DNA follows: TGTGCCAGCAGCCGGGCCGGGACTAGAATTCGCGCAGATACGCAGTATTTT. It yields the protein CASSRAGTRIRADTQYF.

This clonotype was detected only a few times. The chain joins TRBV30 to TRBJ2-7, with TRBD1 matching over 11 bases. The CDR3 covers 16 residues. With 3 bases clipped from V and 3 bases from J, the junction kept 10 bases outside the gene matches. Germline CDR1 GTSNPN, CDR2 SVGIG (reference sequence). Written as DNA, the CDR3 is TGTGCCTGGAGCTCTGCGGGGACAGGGGGTCTCTACGAGCAGTACTTC. Its translation is CAWSSAGTGGLYEQYF.

V usage is TRBV7-6 and J usage is TRBJ2-3; D uncertain. V was trimmed by 1 base and J by 0 bases, leaving 8 bases between them. Per germline, CDR1 SGHVS and CDR2 FNYEAQ. The CDR3 runs 15 residues. The DNA of the CDR3 is TGTGCCAGCAGCTTAGGTATCCAGAGCACAGATACGCAGTATTTT. It is translated as CASSLGIQSTDTQYF.

The chain links TRBV29-1 to TRBJ2-3, with D unresolved. Per the germline V gene, CDR1 is SQVTM and CDR2 is ANQGSEA. Deletions cut 7 bases from V and 6 bases from J, with 20 bases between. The CDR3 has 14 amino acids. CDR3 DNA: TGCAGCGCGTTTGCCGAACTTTCATCCGATACGCAGTATTTT. It encodes CSAFAELSSDTQYF.

CDR3 bases: TGTGCCAGCAGCGCGCGGACGGTGAACACTGAAGCTTTCTTT. Amino acids: CASSARTVNTEAFF. The chain carries TRBV3-1 and TRBJ1-1; D uncertain. Trimming cost V 5 bases and J 0 bases, with 10 bases left between them. The CDR3 sequence is 14 residues long. The V gene's germline CDR1 is LGHDT and CDR2 YNNKEL (reference sequence).

The chain uses TRBV29-1 and TRBJ2-2; 7 bases are shared with TRBD2. The CDR3 runs 17 residues. Germline CDR1 is SQVTM and CDR2 is ANQGSEA. V trimming: 1 base; J trimming: 1 base; junction bases outside the gene matches: 9. The CDR3 here is CSVEVGGPTWNTGELFF. In DNA form, the CDR3 reads TGCAGCGTTGAAGTGGGAGGGCCCACTTGGAACACCGGGGAGCTGTTTTTT.

The gene calls are TRBV20-1 and TRBJ2-1, with 13 bases fitting TRBD2. The CDR3 extends over 17 amino acids. CDR1 and CDR2 from the germline V gene are DFQATT and SNEGSKA (reference sequence). V trimming: 2 bases; J trimming: 7 bases; junction bases outside the gene matches: 11. The chain's CDR3 is CSARPLGLAGAPNEQFF. The DNA for the CDR3 is TGCAGTGCTAGACCCCTTGGACTAGCGGGGGCCCCTAATGAGCAGTTCTTC.

V and J are TRBV3-1 and TRBJ1-5; 10 bases agree with TRBD1. Trimming took 4 bases from V and 2 from J; bases not matched to a gene: 5. Germline V gene sequence: CDR1 LGHDT, CDR2 YNNKEL (reference sequence). This CDR3 is 16 amino acids long. The CDR3: CASSPGTGAGNQPQHF. CDR3 in DNA: TGTGCCAGCAGCCCCGGGACAGGGGCGGGCAATCAGCCCCAGCATTTT.

This chain joins TRBV6-6 and TRBJ2-7, with D possibly called TRBD1 or TRBD2 (5 bases each). V was cut by 4 bases and J by 1 base, with 14 bases left in between. CDR1 and CDR2 from the germline V gene are MNHNY and SVGAGI (reference sequence). The CDR3 has 15 amino acids. Here the CDR3 reads CASSSGRIVSYEQYF. In DNA form, the CDR3 reads TGTGCCAGCAGTTCGGGACGGATTGTGTCCTACGAGCAGTACTTC.

The V and J genes are TRBV7-9 and TRBJ2-5; TRBD2 aligns across 12 bases. CDR1 SEHNR and CDR2 FQNEAQ come from the germline V gene (reference sequence). CDR3 length: 15 residues. V lost 7 bases and J lost 0; bases outside the gene matches: 3. CDR3 in amino acids: CASKRTSGNQETQYF. CDR3 nucleotides: TGTGCCAGCAAGAGGACTAGCGGGAACCAAGAGACCCAGTACTTC.

The rearrangement joins TRBV19 to TRBJ1-1; D is uncertain. CDR3 length: 15 residues. V was trimmed by 3 bases and J by 2 bases, leaving 13 bases between them. From germline, CDR1 is LNHDA and CDR2 SQIVND (reference sequence). In nucleotides, the CDR3 is TGTGCCAGTAGTATGATGGATTTCGCTAACACTGAAGCTTTCTTT. Amino acid sequence: CASSMMDFANTEAFF.

The rearrangement uses TRBV29-1 and TRBJ1-2; 9 nucleotides line up with TRBD1. CDR1 SQVTM and CDR2 ANQGSEA come from the germline V gene. This CDR3 has 13 residues. V dropped 6 bases and J dropped 6; count of bases not matched to a gene: 8. The CDR3 DNA sequence: TGCAGCGTCCGGTATGACAGGGGGAATGGCTACACCTTC. The encoded protein is CSVRYDRGNGYTF. Looking up the rest from reference TRBV29-1 and TRBJ1-2 gives the full variable domain: SAVISQKPSRDICQRGTSLTIQCQVDSQVTMMFWYRQQPGQSLTLIATANQGSEATYESGFVIDKFPISRPNLTFSTLTVSNMSPEDSSIYLCSVRYDRGNGYTFGSGTRLTVV.

This chain connects TRBV5-1 to TRBJ1-1, with D unclear. The CDR3 length is 15 residues. With 1 base removed from V and 4 bases from J, the gap between germline ends came to 14 bases. Germline CDR1 SGHRS, CDR2 YFSETQ. Written as DNA, the CDR3 is TGCGCCAGCAGCTTGTCTACAGTGGGTAGCACTGAAGCTTTCTTT. Its protein is CASSLSTVGSTEAFF. Variable domain in full (rest from reference TRBV5-1 and TRBJ1-1): KAGVTQTPRYLIKTRGQQVTLSCSPISGHRSVSWYQQTPGQGLQFLFEYFSETQRNKGNFPGRFSGRQFSNSRSEMNVSTLELGDSALYLCASSLSTVGSTEAFFGQGTRLTVV.

The CDR3 DNA follows: TGTGCCAGCAGTTACGGACGAAGAGGCTCTGGAAACACCATATATTTT. Its protein product is CASSYGRRGSGNTIYF. The chain is built from TRBV6-6 and TRBJ1-3, with no clear D. Between the trimmed V and J ends, which lost 2 bases and 0 bases, there was a span of 11 bases. This CDR3 contains 16 residues. CDR1 is MNHNY and CDR2 is SVGAGI in the germline V gene (reference sequence).

V is TRBV11-2 and J is TRBJ2-2; no clear D. CDR1 and CDR2 (germline): SGHAT, FQNNGV. V lost 0 bases to trimming and J lost 7 bases, with 12 bases between them. This CDR3 spans 15 amino acids. The CDR3 loop is CASSLDSYLGGELFF. CDR3 nucleotides: TGTGCCAGCAGCTTAGATAGCTACCTCGGCGGGGAGCTGTTTTTT.

The chain combines TRBV6-2 or TRBV6-3 with TRBJ2-7; TRBD2 matches at 7 bases. Looked up from germline, CDR1 is MNHEY and CDR2 is SVGEGT. The CDR3 has 15 residues. The V gene end was trimmed by 3 bases and the J gene end by 5 bases; junction bases not matched to a gene: 10. CDR3: CASSYSGGSWNEQYF. The CDR3 DNA follows: TGTGCCAGCAGTTATAGCGGCGGGAGCTGGAACGAGCAGTACTTC.

In this sample, this clonotype turned up once. This chain links TRBV30 with TRBJ2-5; D is undetermined. CDR1 is GTSNPN, CDR2 SVGIG, per germline (reference sequence). Trimming removed 3 bases at V and 4 bases at J, with 9 bases between. The CDR3 is made up of 12 amino acids. CDR3 nucleotides: TGTGCCTGGAGCAGAAAACTAGAGACCCAGTACTTC. This translates into CAWSRKLETQYF.

The V and J genes are TRBV9 and TRBJ2-2; D gene unclear. CDR3 length: 16 residues. With 10 bases removed from V and 0 bases from J, the gap between germline ends came to 19 bases. Germline values: CDR1 SGDLS, CDR2 YYNGEE. The DNA of the CDR3 is TGTGCCTCCACCGTTCGGGCGAAGCCGAACACCGGGGAGCTGTTTTTT. Translating gives CASTVRAKPNTGELFF.

The chain carries TRBV3-1 and TRBJ2-1, with D maybe TRBD2 (5 bases). Germline V CDR1 and CDR2: LGHDT, YNNKEL (reference sequence). V lost 0 bases and J 7 bases, leaving 13 bases between the germline ends. This CDR3 has 15 amino acids. This chain's CDR3 is CASSQDPALANEQFF. In DNA form, the CDR3 reads TGTGCCAGCAGCCAAGACCCCGCCCTAGCAAATGAGCAGTTCTTC.

This clonotype was recorded only once. The chain has TRBV5-4 and TRBJ1-2, with 7 bases aligning to TRBD1. V dropped 4 bases and J dropped 7; count of bases not matched to a gene: 13. This CDR3 contains 15 residues. Germline values: CDR1 SGHNT, CDR2 YYREEE (reference sequence). The CDR3 protein is CASSPWDSKVGGYTF. The CDR3 DNA is TGTGCCAGCAGCCCCTGGGACAGTAAAGTTGGTGGCTACACCTTC.

This clonotype was detected once. This rearrangement joins TRBV20-1 to TRBJ1-5, with D possibly being TRBD1 (6 bases). Deletions cut 2 bases from V and 7 bases from J, with 15 bases between. Germline CDR1 and CDR2: DFQATT and SNEGSKA (reference sequence). The CDR3 is 14 amino acids. CDR3 DNA sequence: TGCAGTGCTAGACATGGGGGGGGCAGGCAGCCCCAGCATTTT. This encodes CSARHGGGRQPQHF.

The CDR3 loop is CASSFRLAGGPQETQYF. The DNA of the CDR3 is TGTGCCAGCAGCTTTCGGCTAGCGGGAGGACCCCAAGAGACCCAGTACTTC. The V and J genes are TRBV7-3 and TRBJ2-5; 11 nucleotides agree with TRBD2. The V gene end was trimmed by 3 bases and the J gene end by 1 base; junction bases not matched to a gene: 7. The germline V gene has CDR1 SGHTA and CDR2 FQGTGA. This CDR3 has 17 residues.

V gene TRBV12-3 or TRBV12-4 combines with J gene TRBJ2-2; D is uncertain. V dropped 3 bases and J dropped 6 bases, with 17 bases sitting between them. This CDR3 is built from 16 residues. CDR3 coding DNA: TGTGCCAGCAGTTTTCTCGAGCGCTGGTCTTCCGGGGAGCTGTTTTTT. Its translation is CASSFLERWSSGELFF.

The chain combines TRBV20-1 with TRBJ1-1; TRBD1 matches 8 bases. After removal of 3 bases from V and 4 bases from J, the junction contained 7 bases not matched to a gene. Looked up from germline, CDR1 is DFQATT and CDR2 is SNEGSKA (reference sequence). CDR3 length equals 14 residues. DNA for the CDR3: TGCAGTGCTAGTATACACACAGGGGGCACTGAAGCTTTCTTT. Protein: CSASIHTGGTEAFF.

The chain uses TRBV19 and TRBJ2-1; D is unclear. V was trimmed by 4 bases and J by 9 bases, leaving 16 bases between them. The CDR3 contains 14 residues. Looked up from germline, CDR1 is LNHDA and CDR2 is SQIVND (reference sequence). The CDR3 loop reads CASSKIQPKGEQFF. DNA for the CDR3: TGTGCCAGTAGTAAGATCCAGCCCAAAGGTGAGCAGTTCTTC.

This clonotype appeared once. This chain connects TRBV6-6 to TRBJ2-2; D possibly corresponds to TRBD2 (5 bases). Germline loops: CDR1 MNHNY, CDR2 SVGAGI (reference sequence). This CDR3 has 16 residues. Deletions cut 0 bases from V and 0 bases from J, with 8 bases between. CDR3 nucleotides: TGTGCCAGCAGTTACTCAGGGAGCGCGAACACCGGGGAGCTGTTTTTT. Its protein product is CASSYSGSANTGELFF.

The CDR3 here is CSATGTGGYTIYF. The CDR3 region has the DNA TGCAGTGCTACCGGGACAGGGGGCTACACCATATATTTT. The chain combines TRBV20-1 with TRBJ1-3, with 12 bases lining up with TRBD1. Germline loops: CDR1 DFQATT, CDR2 SNEGSKA (reference sequence). The CDR3 spans 13 residues. V shed 4 bases, J shed 8 bases, and the junction held 3 bases outside the gene matches.

The chain links TRBV9 to TRBJ2-5, with a weak D call TRBD2 (5 bases). The CDR3 spans 13 residues. Trimming removed 2 bases from V and 5 bases from J, with 10 bases in between. The germline CDR1 and CDR2 sequences are SGDLS and YYNGEE. CDR3 DNA sequence: TGTGCCAGCAGCGTGGGAGCCGGGGAGACCCAGTACTTC. Translation gives CASSVGAGETQYF.

The gene calls are TRBV10-2 and TRBJ1-1; tentative D call: TRBD1 (5 bases). Trimming stripped 3 bases from V and 2 bases from J, with 10 bases between. Germline CDR1 is WSHSY and CDR2 is SAAADI. This CDR3 is built from 14 residues. The CDR3 here is CASSDWGVNTEAFF. CDR3 coding DNA: TGCGCCAGCAGTGATTGGGGGGTAAACACTGAAGCTTTCTTT.

V is TRBV11-2 and J is TRBJ2-1, with D perhaps matching TRBD1 or TRBD2 (6 bases each). This CDR3 is built from 11 residues. The germline CDR1 and CDR2 sequences are SGHAT and FQNNGV. V gave up 3 bases and J gave up 13 bases, with 10 bases separating them. Written as DNA, the CDR3 is TGTGCCAGCAGCTTGGGGGGCCGACAGTTCTTC. Protein product: CASSLGGRQFF.

This clonotype was seen only a few times. The V gene is TRBV4-2, the J gene TRBJ2-3; D tentatively fits TRBD1 or TRBD2 (5 bases each). Trimming left V 0 bases short and J 3 bases short, with 16 bases between. The length of the CDR3 is 17 residues. The germline gives CDR1 LGHNA, CDR2 YNFKEQ. The DNA for the CDR3 is TGTGCCAGCAGCCAAGAGAGGACGTGGGACGGGACAGATACGCAGTATTTT. Protein: CASSQERTWDGTDTQYF.

The V and J genes are TRBV5-6 and TRBJ2-4; 7 nucleotides align to TRBD2. Germline assignment: CDR1 SGHDT and CDR2 YYEEEE. This CDR3 has 15 residues. The V segment lost 2 bases and the J segment 8 bases; nucleotides outside the gene matches: 10. The CDR3 region is CASSFGGGSGDIQYF. CDR3 sequence (DNA): TGTGCCAGCAGCTTCGGCGGCGGGAGTGGGGACATTCAGTACTTC.